This TCR beta chain was identified during a study of T-cell memory formation after mild COVID-19. As for the study in general: Largely, the TCR clusters proved donor specific.

As concerns this clonotype: Its antigen remains unknown.

TCRdb processed the 5' RACE reads anew with MiXCR; each CDR3 protein has one entry. The sample records 550,000 to 700,000 distinct CDR3 sequences, 15% to 20% being singletons. Study-wide results and caveats: Among clones contracting day 15 to 85, CD4/CD8 was balanced, whereas later expanders leaned CD4+. CD4+ contracting clones lay mainly in CM and EM, CD8+ ones in EMRA.

The junction had 13 bases not matched to a gene; V was cut back by 6 bases and J by 3 bases. This CDR3 contains 16 residues. Germline V lookup: CDR1 MNHNS, CDR2 SASEGT. The chain couples TRBV6-1 to TRBJ2-7; 8 bases are shared with TRBD1. Sequencing was done on a sample of PBMCs or a T cell subset sorted from them (not recorded which). The sequence derives from an adult woman who had mild COVID-19 (a few samples of this study predate the infection). Cell type and time point are not known. CDR3 DNA sequence: TGTGCCAGCAGGACTACTCCCGGGACAGGAAACTACGAGCAGTACTTC. It is translated as CASRTTPGTGNYEQYF.